This entry describes one T cell receptor beta chain. Its antigen is as yet unknown. Profiled with immunoSEQ multiplex PCR; TCRdb holds only in-frame clones, not every one. This sample has 150,000 to 200,000 clones, with approximately 90% found just once. This sample was taken from a study of T cell responses to AZD1222 COVID-19 vaccine. Overall study: Doses given second, at about 4 or about 12 weeks, were pooled.

Whole-study results and caveats: When two AZD1222 doses had been given, Spike-specific TCR breadth and depth rose. Baseline seropositivity occurred in only six AZD1222 recipients.

The sequence derives from an adult in good health. The material sequenced was peripheral blood, taken on day 0 of AZD1222 vaccination.

The CDR3 nucleotides read TGTGCCAGTAATAACGGCCCCGGGAGAAGGGCCCAGTACTTC. Translated, it gives CASNNGPGRRAQYF. The V gene is TRBV19, the J gene TRBJ2-5, with D perhaps TRBD2 (6 bases). The CDR3 is 14 amino acids. Trimming stripped 7 bases from V and 9 bases from J, with 21 bases between. CDR1 is LNHDA, CDR2 SQIVND, per germline (reference sequence).